The rows below give T cell receptor beta chains drawn from one sample of a study of vaccination effects on CD4 cells after COVID-19. Clones were sequenced by immunoSEQ multiplex PCR, and TCRdb holds only the in-frame ones, with some missing. The sample has about 47,000 clones, approximately 80% seen once; the top ten hold 10% to 15%. Antigens for these TCRs are unknown. Material: CD4+ T cells from PBMCs cultured without peptide, obtained before COVID-19 vaccination. These receptors were collected from a human donor who had a prior SARS-CoV-2 infection. Each CDR3 is given with its conserved first and last residue. The order of the fields is D gene, V gene, CDR3 protein. The D gene is left open where the match is weak.

>-|TRBV7-2
CASSLSLGHKNIQYF
>-|TRBV4-3
CASSQAAAVGSGELFF
>-|TRBV3-1/TRBV3-2
CASSQVRGFSEQYF
>TRBD1|TRBV5-4
CASSPEPGQGWNGYTF
>-|TRBV11-2
CASSLNRAVEKLFF
>-|TRBV11-2
CASSFLGFGDTQYF
>-|TRBV5-1
CASSFEGANEKLFF
>TRBD1|TRBV27
CASSFLQGAGGELFF
>TRBD1|TRBV19
CASSFFPSGQGGNQPQHF
>TRBD1|TRBV28
CASSFFSGFGDSLINIQYF
>-|TRBV19
CASTKQGNTEAFF
>-|TRBV19
CASSISGGNQPQHF
>TRBD2|TRBV18
CASSRYSGSLNTDTQYF
>TRBD2|TRBV7-8
CASSFLAGVADTQYF
>-|TRBV19
CASSSHLRGRYEQYF
>TRBD1|TRBV27
CASSLGTDPYGYTF
>-|TRBV2
CASRRDTLNTEAFF
>-|TRBV4-3
CASSQEPSRFAHNEQFF
>-|TRBV5-1
CASSGGRGQETQYF
>TRBD2|TRBV2
CASSVRGLAGDHEQYF
>TRBD1|TRBV3-1/TRBV3-2
CASSLNPTGGYEQYF
>-|TRBV18
CASSPSNEQYF
>-|TRBV4-2
CASSQEGALGSPLHF
>TRBD2|TRBV5-1
CASSFIFGSAGVTDTQYF
>-|TRBV28
CASSKTRTATGYTF
>-|TRBV30
CAWSYGWNEQFF
>-|TRBV7-7
CASSLEWGGKYNEQFF